The rows below give T cell receptor beta chains drawn from one sample of a study of T cell responses to AZD1222 COVID-19 vaccine. Measured with immunoSEQ multiplex PCR; TCRdb has only the in-frame clones, and not every one. The repertoire includes 95,000 to 120,000 clones, approximately 89% of them detected once, and about 3% sits in the top ten. The sequencing used peripheral blood, collected on day 0 of MenACWY control vaccination. All receptors come from an adult in good health. Each CDR3 is given with its conserved first and last residue. A D gene is named only where the DNA matches it firmly. Clone size is shown for a subset of rows, as once, few, many or a class of expanded clone.

v_gene	abundance	j_gene	d_gene	CDR3nt	CDR3aa
TRBV2	NA	TRBJ2-1	NA	TGTGCCAGCGGAGGGAGTGGGTATGAGCAGTTCTTC	CASGGSGYEQFF
TRBV24-1	NA	TRBJ1-1	NA	TGTGCCACCAGTGATGGCGGGGAGGGACGGAACACTGAAGCTTTCTTT	CATSDGGEGRNTEAFF
TRBV4-1	NA	TRBJ1-4	NA	TGCGCCAGCAGCCAAGATTCAGGGCTTGAAGATGAAAAACTGTTTTTT	CASSQDSGLEDEKLFF
TRBV14	NA	TRBJ1-2	NA	TGTGCCAGCAGCCAGGACGGCAACTATGGCTACACCTTC	CASSQDGNYGYTF
TRBV5-1	NA	TRBJ1-5	TRBD1	TGCGCCAGCAGCACGGGGACAGGGAATCAGCCCCAGCATTTT	CASSTGTGNQPQHF
TRBV2	NA	TRBJ2-1	TRBD2	TGTGCCAGCATGGGGACTAGCGGGGGCTCTTACAATGAGCAGTTCTTC	CASMGTSGGSYNEQFF
TRBV12-3/TRBV12-4	NA	TRBJ1-5	NA	TGTGCCAGCAGACCCACCGGGGATCAGCCCCAGCATTTT	CASRPTGDQPQHF
TRBV19	NA	TRBJ1-5	TRBD1	TGTGCCAGTAGAGCCGGGACAGGTTATCAGCCCCAGCATTTT	CASRAGTGYQPQHF
TRBV27	NA	TRBJ1-5	TRBD1	TGTGCCAGCAGTGCCTCCGGGACAGCGCGCCATAGCAATCAGCCCCAGCATTTT	CASSASGTARHSNQPQHF
TRBV28	NA	TRBJ1-2	NA	TGTGCCAGCACGGAACGACTATATGGCTACACCTTC	CASTERLYGYTF
TRBV9	NA	TRBJ2-2	NA	TGTGCCAGCACCCCCCGCGGGGGCAACACCGGGGAGCTGTTTTTT	CASTPRGGNTGELFF
TRBV4-1	NA	TRBJ1-4	NA	TGCGCCAGCAGCCAGGTGCGACAGATAAATGAAAAACTGTTTTTT	CASSQVRQINEKLFF
TRBV7-8	NA	TRBJ2-3	NA	TGTGCCAGCAGCCCCCGGGGAGGATCAAGCACAGATACGCAGTATTTT	CASSPRGGSSTDTQYF
TRBV29-1	NA	TRBJ1-1	NA	TGCAGCGCTGGCCTGAACACTGAAGCTTTCTTT	CSAGLNTEAFF
TRBV5-6	NA	TRBJ2-7	NA	TGTGCCAGCAGCGTCTGGGGTATAAGCTCCTACGAGCAGTACTTC	CASSVWGISSYEQYF
TRBV7-2	NA	TRBJ2-7	NA	TGTGCCAGCAGCTCTTACCCCCCGGCGGCCCCCTTTGAGCAGTACTTC	CASSSYPPAAPFEQYF
TRBV6-2/TRBV6-3	NA	TRBJ2-5	TRBD2	TGTGCCAGCAGTTACGCGGGACTAGCGGGGGGTTCCCAAGAGACCCAGTACTTC	CASSYAGLAGGSQETQYF
TRBV6-5	NA	TRBJ1-4	TRBD1	TGTGCCAGCAGTAGTCCGGGACAGGCCCTGTTTTTT	CASSSPGQALFF
TRBV28	NA	TRBJ1-2	NA	TGTGCCAGCAGTTCCGTAGGACTAAACTATGGCTACACCTTC	CASSSVGLNYGYTF
TRBV10-3	NA	TRBJ1-5	NA	TGTGCCATCAGTGATTCCAGTCGCTATCAGCCCCAGCATTTT	CAISDSSRYQPQHF
TRBV7-2	NA	TRBJ1-5	NA	TGTGCCAGCAGCACAGGGATGCGGCAGCCCCAGCATTTT	CASSTGMRQPQHF
TRBV3-1/TRBV3-2	NA	TRBJ1-4	TRBD1	TGTGCCAGCAGCCAAGGGACAGGGCACGGAAAACTGTTTTTT	CASSQGTGHGKLFF
TRBV5-1	NA	TRBJ1-2	NA	TGCGCCAGCAGCCCAACCTATTGGGGAGCGGCTGGCTACACCTTC	CASSPTYWGAAGYTF
TRBV5-6	NA	TRBJ2-1	TRBD2	TGTGCCAGCAGCTTAGGCGGGGGCTCCTACAATGAGCAGTTCTTC	CASSLGGGSYNEQFF
TRBV7-2	NA	TRBJ2-1	NA	TGTGCCAGCAGCTCACGGGCCCTGGGTGAGCAGTTCTTC	CASSSRALGEQFF
TRBV30	NA	TRBJ2-7	TRBD2	TGTGCCTGGAGTGTACCTCGGGCTAGCGGGGGGGCCGTGATATACGAGCAGTACTTC	CAWSVPRASGGAVIYEQYF
TRBV10-3	once	TRBJ1-1	TRBD1	TGTGCCATCCGACAGGGTTTTAACACTGAAGCTTTCTTT	CAIRQGFNTEAFF
TRBV5-3	NA	TRBJ2-7	TRBD1	TGTGCCAGAAGGGACGACAGGGACCTCTCCTACGAGCAGTACTTC	CARRDDRDLSYEQYF
TRBV19	NA	TRBJ1-1	NA	TGTGCCAGTAGGGTTAGTCCTACCAACACTGAAGCTTTCTTT	CASRVSPTNTEAFF
TRBV19	NA	TRBJ1-1	NA	TGTGCCAGTAGGGCGGACAGCATGAACACTGAAGCTTTCTTT	CASRADSMNTEAFF
TRBV2	NA	TRBJ1-6	NA	TGTGCCAGCAGTCTAGGGACGAGGGGCCGGGTCGATTCACCCCTCCACTTT	CASSLGTRGRVDSPLHF
TRBV7-3	NA	TRBJ1-1	NA	TGTGCCAGCAGCCCGAACCCGACGGTGAACACTGAAGCTTTCTTT	CASSPNPTVNTEAFF
TRBV6-5	NA	TRBJ2-1	NA	TGTGCCAGCCCGAGACCCCTCTCCTACAATGAGCAGTTCTTC	CASPRPLSYNEQFF
TRBV28	NA	TRBJ1-2	NA	TGTGCCAGCAGCACCGGGGCCCTAGGCTATGGCTACACCTTC	CASSTGALGYGYTF
TRBV5-5	once	TRBJ1-1	NA	TGTGCCAGCAGTTGGGTGGGGACTGAAGCTTTCTTT	CASSWVGTEAFF